A selection of T cell receptor beta chains follows, all from one sample in a study of long-term antiretroviral therapy in people with HIV. Produced via immunoSEQ multiplex PCR; TCRdb's table is partial and in-frame only. The sample carries about 22,000 clones, 75% to 85% recorded once. The starting material was unsorted PBMCs, obtained 0.1 years before starting antiretroviral therapy. The receptor set was obtained from a man aged 18 to 30 with HIV. The CDR3 runs from the conserved cysteine through the conserved F or W. The D gene is left open where the match is weak. Clone size is stated in some rows and not others, as once, few, many or a class when expanded.

CDR3 protein | CDR3 DNA | J gene | CDR3 length | clone size | V gene | D gene
CASSAPPGPPRGETQYF | TGTGCCAGCAGTGCCCCTCCGGGCCCTCCCCGCGGAGAGACCCAGTACTTC | TRBJ2-5 | 17 | - | TRBV6-1 | -
CASSQGSSGLAFF | TGTGCCAGCAGCCAAGGAAGTTCCGGGTTAGCTTTCTTT | TRBJ1-1 | 13 | - | TRBV14 | -
CASSQSEGGFYGYTF | TGCGCCAGCAGCCAATCCGAGGGGGGTTTCTATGGCTACACCTTC | TRBJ1-2 | 15 | - | TRBV4-3 | -
CASSQSGGSYEQYF | TGCGCCAGCAGTCAATCAGGGGGCTCCTACGAGCAGTACTTC | TRBJ2-7 | 14 | once | TRBV23-1 | -
CASRPEGDTQYF | TGTGCCAGCAGACCAGAGGGAGATACGCAGTATTTT | TRBJ2-3 | 12 | - | TRBV6-6 | -
CASSPRPSSYNSPLHF | TGTGCCAGCAGCCCTCGACCGAGCTCCTATAATTCACCCCTCCACTTT | TRBJ1-6 | 16 | - | TRBV7-3 | -
CASSRGEDNEQFF | TGCGCCAGCAGCCGAGGGGAGGACAATGAGCAGTTCTTC | TRBJ2-1 | 13 | - | TRBV4-3 | -
CASSPLGRDVGGYTF | TGCGCCAGCAGCCCGCTCGGGAGGGATGTAGGTGGCTACACCTTC | TRBJ1-2 | 15 | - | TRBV4-1 | -
CASRGDRNHEKLFF | TGTGCCAGCAGGGGGGACAGGAATCACGAAAAACTGTTTTTT | TRBJ1-4 | 14 | - | TRBV2 | TRBD1
CASSHDSARRSYEQYF | TGTGCCAGCAGCCACGATAGCGCCAGGCGATCCTACGAGCAGTACTTC | TRBJ2-7 | 16 | - | TRBV7-8 | -
CASSLGRISNQPQHF | TGTGCCAGCAGCTTAGGCCGGATTAGCAATCAGCCCCAGCATTTT | TRBJ1-5 | 15 | - | TRBV7-2 | -
CASSISGGPINEQFF | TGTGCCAGCAGTATTAGCGGGGGTCCGATCAATGAGCAGTTCTTC | TRBJ2-1 | 15 | - | TRBV27 | TRBD2
CASSLAGGNRGPAEQFF | TGTGCCAGCAGCTTAGCGGGGGGTAACAGGGGGCCTGCTGAGCAGTTCTTC | TRBJ2-1 | 17 | - | TRBV7-9 | TRBD1
CASSVGQGKETQYF | TGTGCCAGCAGCGTTGGACAGGGCAAAGAAACCCAGTACTTC | TRBJ2-5 | 14 | - | TRBV9 | TRBD1
CASSSDRGRNTQYF | TGTGCCAGCAGCTCGGACAGGGGGAGGAATACGCAGTATTTT | TRBJ2-3 | 14 | - | TRBV7-9 | TRBD1
CASSPHRGGMNTEAFF | TGTGCCAGCAGCCCCCACAGGGGGGGTATGAACACTGAAGCTTTCTTT | TRBJ1-1 | 16 | - | TRBV7-8 | TRBD1
CASSYSQGTEAFF | TGTGCCAGCAGTTACTCCCAAGGGACTGAAGCTTTCTTT | TRBJ1-1 | 13 | - | TRBV6-6 | -
CASSMGRGTGELFF | TGTGCCAGTAGTATGGGCCGGGGCACCGGGGAGCTGTTTTTT | TRBJ2-2 | 14 | - | TRBV19 | -
CASSLARLAGDSHTGELFF | TGTGCCAGCAGCTTAGCCCGACTAGCGGGGGACAGTCACACCGGGGAGCTGTTTTTT | TRBJ2-2 | 19 | - | TRBV7-9 | TRBD2
CASSFVSNEQFF | TGTGCCAGCAGCTTTGTCTCGAATGAGCAGTTCTTC | TRBJ2-1 | 12 | - | TRBV7-9 | -
CASSVDGYSNQPQHF | TGCGCCAGCAGCGTTGACGGTTATAGCAATCAGCCCCAGCATTTT | TRBJ1-5 | 15 | once | TRBV5-1 | -
CASSSQGRGYNEQFF | TGTGCCAGCAGCTCACAGGGAAGGGGATACAATGAGCAGTTCTTC | TRBJ2-1 | 15 | - | TRBV13 | -
CASSLVLAGGPDTQYF | TGCGCCAGCAGCTTGGTTCTAGCGGGAGGGCCAGATACGCAGTATTTT | TRBJ2-3 | 16 | - | TRBV5-1 | TRBD2
CASSFDRDRANYGYTF | TGTGCCAGCAGCTTCGATAGGGACAGGGCTAACTATGGCTACACCTTC | TRBJ1-2 | 16 | - | TRBV5-5 | TRBD1
CASSLREGTDTQYF | TGTGCCAGCAGTCTGCGGGAGGGCACAGATACGCAGTATTTT | TRBJ2-3 | 14 | few | TRBV7-8 | TRBD2
CASGVGGANVLTF | TGTGCCTCAGGAGTCGGTGGGGCCAACGTCCTGACTTTC | TRBJ2-6 | 13 | - | TRBV6-5 | -
CASSGSDREAFYNEQFF | TGTGCCAGCAGCGGCTCGGACAGGGAAGCATTTTACAATGAGCAGTTCTTC | TRBJ2-1 | 17 | once | TRBV7-9 | TRBD1
CASSQVHSMNTEAFF | TGTGCCAGCAGCCAGGTTCACAGCATGAACACTGAAGCTTTCTTT | TRBJ1-1 | 15 | - | TRBV14 | -
CASGLVLAGGSREQFF | TGTGCTAGTGGTTTGGTACTAGCGGGAGGGAGTCGGGAGCAGTTCTTC | TRBJ2-1 | 16 | once | TRBV12-5 | TRBD2
CASSFGQNYEQYF | TGTGCCAGCAGCTTCGGGCAGAACTACGAGCAGTACTTC | TRBJ2-7 | 13 | - | TRBV11-2 | -
CASRGAGEPTDTQYF | TGTGCCAGCAGGGGGGCGGGGGAGCCCACAGATACGCAGTATTTT | TRBJ2-3 | 15 | - | TRBV7-9 | -
CASSSGGDLYNEQFF | TGTGCCAGCAGTTCTGGGGGAGACCTTTACAATGAGCAGTTCTTC | TRBJ2-1 | 15 | - | TRBV27 | -
CASSSQGTNQPQHF | TGTGCCAGCAGCTCACAGGGGACAAATCAGCCCCAGCATTTT | TRBJ1-5 | 14 | once | TRBV7-2 | TRBD1
CASSSTGSSNEKLFF | TGTGCCAGCAGCTCCACAGGGTCGTCTAATGAAAAACTGTTTTTT | TRBJ1-4 | 15 | - | TRBV7-6 | -
CASSLGGGQDEQYF | TGTGCCAGCAGCTTAGGAGGTGGCCAGGACGAGCAGTACTTC | TRBJ2-7 | 14 | - | TRBV7-9 | -
CASSPRGSGSTDTQYF | TGTGCCAGCAGCCCTCGGGGAAGCGGGAGCACAGATACGCAGTATTTT | TRBJ2-3 | 16 | - | TRBV7-2 | -
CAWSVGFSTDTQYF | TGTGCCTGGAGTGTAGGGTTTAGCACAGATACGCAGTATTTT | TRBJ2-3 | 14 | - | TRBV30 | -
CASSSSRGAFF | TGTGCCAGCAGCTCTTCCCGAGGAGCTTTCTTT | TRBJ1-1 | 11 | - | TRBV5-6 | -
CASSHTRVAKNIQYF | TGTGCCAGCAGCCATACTAGGGTAGCCAAAAACATTCAGTACTTC | TRBJ2-4 | 15 | - | TRBV7-9 | -
CASSPGQGGSEQFF | TGTGCCAGCAGCCCGGGACAGGGAGGTAGTGAGCAGTTCTTC | TRBJ2-1 | 14 | once | TRBV5-4 | TRBD1
CASRRQAGGTGELFF | TGTGCCAGCAGAAGACAGGCCGGTGGTACCGGGGAGCTGTTTTTT | TRBJ2-2 | 15 | - | TRBV2 | -
CAISEGTGTYEQYF | TGTGCCATCAGTGAGGGGACAGGGACCTACGAGCAGTACTTC | TRBJ2-7 | 14 | - | TRBV10-3 | TRBD1
CASSLRGKGDTIYF | TGTGCCAGCAGCTTACGTGGGAAGGGGGACACCATATATTTT | TRBJ1-3 | 14 | - | TRBV7-2 | -
CASSLGGGSSYNEQFF | TGTGCCAGCAGTTTGGGCGGGGGGAGCTCCTACAATGAGCAGTTCTTC | TRBJ2-1 | 16 | - | TRBV27 | TRBD2
CASSLDPGQGIHEQYF | TGTGCCAGCAGCTTAGACCCGGGACAGGGTATTCACGAGCAGTACTTC | TRBJ2-7 | 16 | - | TRBV7-2 | TRBD1
CASSEALPIEAAYNEQFF | TGTGCCAGCAGTGAAGCGCTTCCCATCGAGGCGGCCTACAATGAGCAGTTCTTC | TRBJ2-1 | 18 | - | TRBV6-1 | -
CASSLGASGPTDTQYF | TGCGCCAGCAGCTTGGGAGCTAGCGGACCCACAGATACGCAGTATTTT | TRBJ2-3 | 16 | - | TRBV5-1 | TRBD2
CASSYSDEQFF | TGTGCCAGCAGTTACTCCGATGAGCAGTTCTTC | TRBJ2-1 | 11 | - | TRBV6-6 | -